The 4 T cell receptor beta chains reported below all come from one sample, sequenced in a study of blood T cell repertoires in COVID-19. Sequenced by immunoSEQ multiplex PCR; TCRdb stores in-frame clones only, minus some. The table includes approximately 260,000 clones, 89% detected once. Sequenced sample: peripheral blood. Receptors were obtained from a man aged 50 or older with acute or convalescent COVID-19.

The CDR3 nucleotides are TGTGCCAGCAGTGGCGGGGGGTTTCACGCAGATACGCAGTATTTT. Protein sequence: CASSGGGFHADTQYF. The chain recombines TRBV9 with TRBJ2-3; TRBD2 agrees at 8 bases. Germline assignment: CDR1 SGDLS and CDR2 YYNGEE. V lost 5 bases to trimming and J lost 4 bases; unmatched junction nucleotides: 9. This CDR3 contains 15 residues.

The chain carries TRBV7-9 and TRBJ2-7, with 12 bases fitting TRBD1. V trimming: 5 bases; J trimming: 3 bases; junction bases outside the gene matches: 5. CDR1 and CDR2 (germline): SEHNR, FQNEAQ (reference sequence). The CDR3 is 15 amino acids. DNA for the CDR3: TGTGCCAGCAGCGTCGGGACAGGGGGCGGCTACGAGCAGTACTTC. It translates to CASSVGTGGGYEQYF. Full variable domain (remainder filled in from reference TRBV7-9 and TRBJ2-7): DTGVSQNPRHKITKRGQNVTFRCDPISEHNRLYWYRQTLGQGPEFLTYFQNEAQLEKSRLLSDRFSAERPKGSFSTLEIQRTEQGDSAMYLCASSVGTGGGYEQYFGPGTRLTVT.

There are a few counts of this clone. The rearrangement joins TRBV2 to TRBJ1-6; 7 nucleotides line up with TRBD1. Germline CDR1 reads SNHLY; CDR2 reads FYNNEI. This CDR3 comprises 15 residues. V lost 6 bases and J lost 7; bases outside the gene matches: 9. CDR3 region: CASSTRTGENSPLHF. In nucleotides, the CDR3 is TGTGCCAGCAGCACTCGGACAGGAGAAAATTCACCCCTCCACTTT.

This clone was picked up a small number of times. The rearrangement uses TRBV4-1 and TRBJ2-2, with D possibly being TRBD1 (7 bases). The CDR3 runs 16 residues. CDR1 and CDR2 (germline): MGHRA, YSYEKL. V shed 1 base and J shed 5 bases, with 14 bases lying between them. The CDR3 bases are TGCGCCAGCAGCCAAGTGGGGGGCAGGGGGACCGGGGAGCTGTTTTTT. Translation: CASSQVGGRGTGELFF.